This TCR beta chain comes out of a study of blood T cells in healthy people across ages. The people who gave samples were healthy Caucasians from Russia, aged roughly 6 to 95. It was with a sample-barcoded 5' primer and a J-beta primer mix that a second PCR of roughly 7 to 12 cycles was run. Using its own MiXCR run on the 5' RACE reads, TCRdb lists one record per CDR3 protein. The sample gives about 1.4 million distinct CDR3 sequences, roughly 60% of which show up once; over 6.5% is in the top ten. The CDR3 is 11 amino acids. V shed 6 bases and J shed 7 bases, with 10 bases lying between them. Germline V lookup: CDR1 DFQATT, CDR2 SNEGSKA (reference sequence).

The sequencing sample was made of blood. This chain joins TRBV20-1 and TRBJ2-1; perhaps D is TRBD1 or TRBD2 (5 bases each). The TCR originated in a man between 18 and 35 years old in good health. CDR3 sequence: CSAKEGNEQFF. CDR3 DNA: TGCAGTGCAAAAGAGGGGAATGAGCAGTTCTTC.